This T cell receptor (beta chain) was documented in a study of cytomegalovirus exposure and HLA in healthy donors. Overall study findings and caveats: In a later analysis, TCR beta V- and J-gene trimming showed a link to a missense DCLRE1C variant.

PCR amplification relied on 60 Vbeta primers (plus 13 Jbeta primers). Repertoires were generated with immunoSEQ multiplex PCR, while TCRdb's copy carries only in-frame clones and drops some. The sample has about 120,000 clones; approximately 80% are singletons. The CDR3 consists of 12 residues. The ends lost 10 bases at V and 3 bases at J; junction bases unmatched: 6. The germline gives CDR1 MDHEN, CDR2 SYDVKM. With regard to this clone: The target antigen is unknown.

It was healthy bone marrow donors who served as donors. Sequencing input: PBMCs. The receptor's source is a woman in her twenties or thirties in good health and CMV-seronegative. This chain connects TRBV28 to TRBJ2-7, with TRBD1 matching over 7 bases. DNA of the CDR3: TGTGCCACGATAACAGGGGACTACGAGCAGTACTTC. Amino acids: CATITGDYEQYF.